A selection of T cell receptor beta chains follows, all from one sample in a study of blood T cell repertoires in COVID-19. Clones were read by immunoSEQ multiplex PCR, and TCRdb kept only the in-frame ones, dropping some. The sample comprises about 76,000 clones, approximately 89% of which are singletons, and roughly 5% rests with the top ten. The sample was peripheral blood. Source of these receptors: a man in his fifties with active COVID-19. Each CDR3 is given with its conserved first and last residue. A D gene is named only where the DNA matches it firmly. The size entry is marked missing in some rows and otherwise reads once, few, many or a size class.

D gene: TRBD2
V gene: TRBV15
clone size: .
J gene: TRBJ2-7
CDR3 protein: CATSRPTGRDEQYF
CDR3 DNA: TGTGCCACCAGCAGACCGACGGGGAGGGACGAGCAGTACTTC

D gene: .
V gene: TRBV5-5
clone size: .
J gene: TRBJ1-6
CDR3 protein: CASSSADSYNSPLHF
CDR3 DNA: TGTGCCAGCAGCTCGGCGGACAGTTATAATTCACCCCTCCACTTT

D gene: .
V gene: TRBV2
clone size: .
J gene: TRBJ1-6
CDR3 protein: CATGGGSQLPLHF
CDR3 DNA: TGTGCCACCGGGGGCGGGAGCCAGCTGCCCCTCCACTTT

D gene: TRBD1
V gene: TRBV10-3
clone size: .
J gene: TRBJ1-2
CDR3 protein: CAISMTGLQGYTF
CDR3 DNA: TGTGCCATCAGTATGACAGGGCTTCAAGGCTACACCTTC

D gene: TRBD2
V gene: TRBV27
clone size: .
J gene: TRBJ2-2
CDR3 protein: CASSVAGATGELFF
CDR3 DNA: TGTGCCAGCAGCGTAGCGGGGGCCACCGGGGAGCTGTTTTTT

D gene: .
V gene: TRBV7-2
clone size: few
J gene: TRBJ2-7
CDR3 protein: CASSLFGLNYEQYF
CDR3 DNA: TGTGCCAGCAGCTTATTCGGACTTAACTACGAGCAGTACTTC

D gene: .
V gene: TRBV5-1
clone size: once
J gene: TRBJ1-2
CDR3 protein: CASSLGQGELNYGYTF
CDR3 DNA: TGCGCCAGCAGCTTGGGTCAGGGCGAGTTGAACTATGGCTACACCTTC

D gene: TRBD1
V gene: TRBV5-1
clone size: .
J gene: TRBJ1-2
CDR3 protein: CASSSTGPNYGYTF
CDR3 DNA: TGCGCCAGCAGCTCGACAGGGCCTAACTATGGCTACACCTTC

D gene: .
V gene: TRBV5-1
clone size: .
J gene: TRBJ2-3
CDR3 protein: CASSFPGDTQYF
CDR3 DNA: TGCGCCAGCAGCTTCCCCGGAGATACGCAGTATTTT

D gene: .
V gene: TRBV19
clone size: .
J gene: TRBJ2-2
CDR3 protein: CASTGGHYNTGELFF
CDR3 DNA: TGTGCCAGTACTGGGGGACACTACAACACCGGGGAGCTGTTTTTT

D gene: .
V gene: TRBV7-9
clone size: .
J gene: TRBJ2-7
CDR3 protein: CASSTSDGGYEQYF
CDR3 DNA: TGTGCCAGCAGCACCTCGGACGGAGGCTACGAGCAGTACTTC

D gene: TRBD2
V gene: TRBV12-3/TRBV12-4
clone size: .
J gene: TRBJ2-5
CDR3 protein: CASRRGGGETQYF
CDR3 DNA: TGTGCCAGCAGGCGGGGGGGCGGGGAGACCCAGTACTTC

D gene: TRBD2
V gene: TRBV4-1
clone size: .
J gene: TRBJ2-1
CDR3 protein: CASSLVAGEGEQFF
CDR3 DNA: TGCGCCAGCAGCCTCGTAGCGGGGGAGGGTGAGCAGTTCTTC

D gene: .
V gene: TRBV6-1
clone size: .
J gene: TRBJ2-6
CDR3 protein: CASSEGLAVSGANVLTF
CDR3 DNA: TGTGCCAGCAGTGAGGGGCTGGCCGTCTCTGGGGCCAACGTCCTGACTTTC

D gene: TRBD1
V gene: TRBV13
clone size: .
J gene: TRBJ1-4
CDR3 protein: CASSLDGTGNEKLFF
CDR3 DNA: TGTGCCAGCAGCCTGGACGGGACAGGAAATGAAAAACTGTTTTTT

D gene: TRBD2
V gene: TRBV5-1
clone size: .
J gene: TRBJ2-3
CDR3 protein: CASSSLAGVADTQYF
CDR3 DNA: TGCGCCAGCAGCTCTCTAGCGGGGGTGGCAGATACGCAGTATTTT

D gene: TRBD2
V gene: TRBV7-3
clone size: .
J gene: TRBJ2-7
CDR3 protein: CASSPSGGASEQYF
CDR3 DNA: TGTGCCAGCAGCCCTAGCGGGGGGGCCTCCGAGCAGTACTTC

D gene: .
V gene: TRBV25-1
clone size: .
J gene: TRBJ1-3
CDR3 protein: CASSPSGNTIYF
CDR3 DNA: TGTGCCAGCAGCCCTTCTGGAAACACCATATATTTT

D gene: TRBD1
V gene: TRBV2
clone size: few
J gene: TRBJ2-7
CDR3 protein: CASSWDRASGEQYF
CDR3 DNA: TGTGCCAGCAGTTGGGACAGGGCTTCAGGGGAGCAGTACTTC

D gene: .
V gene: TRBV4-1
clone size: .
J gene: TRBJ2-2
CDR3 protein: CASSQEGRTNTGELFF
CDR3 DNA: TGCGCCAGCAGCCAAGAAGGCAGGACGAACACCGGGGAGCTGTTTTTT

D gene: TRBD1
V gene: TRBV29-1
clone size: .
J gene: TRBJ2-1
CDR3 protein: CSSAGQGINEQFF
CDR3 DNA: TGCAGCAGTGCGGGACAGGGAATCAATGAGCAGTTCTTC

D gene: .
V gene: TRBV6-5
clone size: .
J gene: TRBJ1-4
CDR3 protein: CASTRTQGYEKLFF
CDR3 DNA: TGTGCCAGCACCCGGACCCAGGGATACGAAAAACTGTTTTTT

D gene: TRBD2
V gene: TRBV6-2/TRBV6-3
clone size: few
J gene: TRBJ2-1
CDR3 protein: CASSYVGLDHNEQFF
CDR3 DNA: TGTGCCAGCAGTTACGTGGGACTAGACCACAATGAGCAGTTCTTC

D gene: TRBD1
V gene: TRBV30
clone size: once
J gene: TRBJ2-5
CDR3 protein: CAWSTGTVAGETQYF
CDR3 DNA: TGTGCCTGGAGCACCGGGACAGTTGCAGGAGAGACCCAGTACTTC

D gene: TRBD1
V gene: TRBV3-1/TRBV3-2
clone size: few
J gene: TRBJ2-4
CDR3 protein: CASSQGGLQGNIQYF
CDR3 DNA: TGTGCCAGCAGCCAAGGAGGCTTACAGGGGAACATTCAGTACTTC

D gene: .
V gene: TRBV4-3
clone size: .
J gene: TRBJ1-6
CDR3 protein: CASSQGGQGISPLHF
CDR3 DNA: TGCGCCAGCAGCCAAGGAGGGCAGGGGATTTCACCCCTCCACTTT

D gene: TRBD1
V gene: TRBV18
clone size: .
J gene: TRBJ2-7
CDR3 protein: CASSPGAVTGYGEQYF
CDR3 DNA: TGTGCCAGCTCACCCGGGGCCGTGACAGGGTACGGCGAGCAGTACTTC

D gene: TRBD1
V gene: TRBV19
clone size: .
J gene: TRBJ2-7
CDR3 protein: CASSPGQTSSYEQYF
CDR3 DNA: TGTGCCAGTAGTCCGGGACAGACAAGCTCCTACGAGCAGTACTTC

D gene: .
V gene: TRBV13
clone size: .
J gene: TRBJ1-1
CDR3 protein: CASSLYPGRANTEAFF
CDR3 DNA: TGTGCCAGCAGCTTATACCCGGGCAGGGCAAACACTGAAGCTTTCTTT

D gene: .
V gene: TRBV27
clone size: .
J gene: TRBJ1-1
CDR3 protein: CASSRSGVMNTEAFF
CDR3 DNA: TGTGCCAGCAGCAGGTCGGGAGTCATGAACACTGAAGCTTTCTTT

D gene: TRBD1
V gene: TRBV19
clone size: once
J gene: TRBJ1-1
CDR3 protein: CASIRGDRGKYTEAFF
CDR3 DNA: TGTGCCAGTATAAGGGGAGACAGGGGGAAATACACTGAAGCTTTCTTT

D gene: TRBD1
V gene: TRBV23-1
clone size: .
J gene: TRBJ1-1
CDR3 protein: CASSLARDRGRPNTEAFF
CDR3 DNA: TGCGCCAGCAGCCTCGCCCGGGACAGGGGGCGACCCAACACTGAAGCTTTCTTT

D gene: TRBD1
V gene: TRBV7-9
clone size: .
J gene: TRBJ1-2
CDR3 protein: CASSTSDRGNYGYTF
CDR3 DNA: TGTGCCAGCAGCACTTCAGACAGGGGAAACTATGGCTACACCTTC

D gene: TRBD2
V gene: TRBV5-1
clone size: .
J gene: TRBJ2-5
CDR3 protein: CASSHTSGSKGETQYF
CDR3 DNA: TGCGCCAGCAGCCACACTAGCGGGAGTAAGGGAGAGACCCAGTACTTC

D gene: .
V gene: TRBV30
clone size: .
J gene: TRBJ2-7
CDR3 protein: CAWSGLASYEQYF
CDR3 DNA: TGTGCCTGGAGTGGGCTAGCGTCCTACGAGCAGTACTTC

D gene: TRBD1
V gene: TRBV7-3
clone size: .
J gene: TRBJ1-3
CDR3 protein: CASSLNPTGSGNTIYF
CDR3 DNA: TGTGCCAGCAGCTTAAACCCGACAGGGTCTGGAAACACCATATATTTT

D gene: .
V gene: TRBV9
clone size: .
J gene: TRBJ1-2
CDR3 protein: CASSVGGNYGYTF
CDR3 DNA: TGTGCCAGCAGCGTAGGCGGAAACTATGGCTACACCTTC

D gene: TRBD2
V gene: TRBV5-4
clone size: .
J gene: TRBJ2-5
CDR3 protein: CASSKGTSGSRETQYF
CDR3 DNA: TGTGCCAGCAGCAAGGGGACTAGCGGGAGTCGTGAGACCCAGTACTTC

D gene: .
V gene: TRBV28
clone size: .
J gene: TRBJ2-7
CDR3 protein: CASSLYLNMGGPGSYEQYF
CDR3 DNA: TGTGCCAGCAGTTTATACCTCAATATGGGCGGGCCTGGGTCGTACGAGCAGTACTTC

D gene: .
V gene: TRBV19
clone size: .
J gene: TRBJ2-7
CDR3 protein: CASSPIAPGGRRLYEQYF
CDR3 DNA: TGTGCCAGTAGTCCAATAGCTCCCGGGGGACGACGCCTCTACGAGCAGTACTTC

D gene: .
V gene: TRBV2
clone size: .
J gene: TRBJ2-5
CDR3 protein: CASTGGTSQTQYF
CDR3 DNA: TGTGCCAGCACCGGAGGAACTAGCCAGACCCAGTACTTC

D gene: TRBD1
V gene: TRBV9
clone size: .
J gene: TRBJ2-3
CDR3 protein: CASSVEGQGIGADTQYF
CDR3 DNA: TGTGCCAGCAGCGTAGAGGGACAGGGAATCGGGGCAGATACGCAGTATTTT

D gene: TRBD1
V gene: TRBV3-1/TRBV3-2
clone size: .
J gene: TRBJ1-1
CDR3 protein: CASSFSIQGTGTEAFF
CDR3 DNA: TGTGCCAGCAGCTTCTCTATACAGGGGACGGGCACTGAAGCTTTCTTT

D gene: TRBD2
V gene: TRBV28
clone size: .
J gene: TRBJ2-2
CDR3 protein: CASSTHRTSGNTGELFF
CDR3 DNA: TGTGCCAGCAGTACCCATCGGACTAGCGGGAACACCGGGGAGCTGTTTTTT

D gene: TRBD1
V gene: TRBV2
clone size: .
J gene: TRBJ2-7
CDR3 protein: CALFNQGQGQYF
CDR3 DNA: TGTGCCCTATTCAACCAGGGACAGGGGCAGTACTTC

D gene: .
V gene: TRBV7-5
clone size: once
J gene: TRBJ2-7
CDR3 protein: CVRSLMGLLF
CDR3 DNA: TGTGTCAGAAGCTTGATGGGACTCCTATTC

D gene: .
V gene: TRBV19
clone size: .
J gene: TRBJ1-2
CDR3 protein: CASCGRRGRGYTF
CDR3 DNA: TGTGCCTCCTGCGGAAGGAGGGGTCGTGGCTACACCTTC

D gene: .
V gene: TRBV29-1
clone size: .
J gene: TRBJ2-6
CDR3 protein: CSVGHSGANVLTF
CDR3 DNA: TGCAGCGTTGGACACTCTGGGGCCAACGTCCTGACTTTC

D gene: .
V gene: TRBV2
clone size: .
J gene: TRBJ1-3
CDR3 protein: CASSGQGNTIYF
CDR3 DNA: TGTGCCAGCAGCGGTCAAGGAAACACCATATATTTT

D gene: TRBD2
V gene: TRBV6-2/TRBV6-3
clone size: .
J gene: TRBJ2-1
CDR3 protein: CASSSMGLAARGNYNEQFF
CDR3 DNA: TGTGCCAGCAGTTCTATGGGACTAGCGGCCCGGGGAAACTACAATGAGCAGTTCTTC

D gene: .
V gene: TRBV15
clone size: few
J gene: TRBJ1-3
CDR3 protein: CATSRGETRLLSGNTIYF
CDR3 DNA: TGTGCCACCAGCAGAGGAGAGACCAGACTTCTCTCTGGAAACACCATATATTTT

D gene: TRBD2
V gene: TRBV4-2
clone size: .
J gene: TRBJ2-3
CDR3 protein: CASSPRLAGDTPDTQYF
CDR3 DNA: TGTGCCAGCAGCCCTCGACTAGCGGGGGACACCCCAGATACGCAGTATTTT

D gene: .
V gene: TRBV7-2
clone size: .
J gene: TRBJ2-4
CDR3 protein: CASSPPPGGGIQYF
CDR3 DNA: TGTGCCAGCAGCCCACCCCCAGGAGGAGGCATTCAGTACTTC